This TCR beta chain was recovered during a study of CD8 T cells in Susac syndrome. The sequenced target, TCR beta, came from blood CD8+ and CD4+ T cells. The study used healthy donors as controls matched for age and sex. It was negative isolation that provided the CD8+ and CD4+ T cells, whereas TEMRA cells were enriched by FACS. Germline V gives CDR1 SGHRS, CDR2 YFSETQ. The germline V and J ends were trimmed by 5 bases and 3 bases, with 12 bases remaining between them. The CDR3 length is 14 residues. With random hexamers, reverse transcription was performed on about 0.5 to 1 ug of RNA. The authors amplified TCR beta CDR3 across 54 Vbeta and 13 Jbeta using immunoSEQ multiplex PCR. Each CDR3 protein gets one entry after TCRdb re-called the immunoSEQ multiplex PCR reads with MiXCR. The sample carries some 180,000 distinct CDR3 sequences, roughly 92% recorded once.

The clonotype originates from a human donor in good health. The chain uses TRBV5-1 and TRBJ1-5; D ambiguous. The sequencing input was CD4+ T cells from PBMCs. CDR3 nucleotides: TGCGCCAGCAGTCCTGCTGGGATCAATCAGCCCCAGCATTTT. Translated: CASSPAGINQPQHF.